These 18 T cell receptor beta chains share one sample of origin, sequenced in a study of cytomegalovirus exposure and HLA in healthy donors. Both 60 Vbeta primers and 13 Jbeta primers went into the PCR. Data came from immunoSEQ multiplex PCR; TCRdb stores just in-frame clones and leaves some out. Here the sample spans around 110,000 clones, about 76% being singletons. Input material: PBMCs. The receptor set was obtained from a woman aged 25 to 45 in good health and CMV-seronegative.

This clone turned up a few times. The chain links TRBV18 to TRBJ2-5, with 9 bases fitting TRBD2. Germline CDR1 is KGHSH and CDR2 is LQKENI. V dropped 0 bases and J dropped 3; count of bases not matched to a gene: 5. The CDR3 sequence is 16 residues long. This CDR3 is CASSPPPSGMEETQYF. Here the CDR3 DNA reads TGTGCCAGCTCACCACCGCCTAGCGGGATGGAAGAGACCCAGTACTTC.

The chain carries TRBV7-9 and TRBJ2-7; possibly TRBD2 for D (6 bases). Trimming left V 1 base short and J 12 bases short, with 16 bases between. From germline, CDR1 is SEHNR and CDR2 FQNEAQ (reference sequence). CDR3 length: 13 amino acids. The chain's CDR3 is CASSLGDSTRMYF. The CDR3 coding sequence is TGTGCCAGCAGCTTAGGGGACTCAACCAGGATGTACTTC.

The chain uses TRBV10-1 and TRBJ2-2; D ambiguous. The V and J ends lost 2 bases and 5 bases respectively, with 6 bases between them. The CDR3 consists of 13 residues. Looked up from germline, CDR1 is WNHNN and CDR2 is SYGVQD (reference sequence). CDR3 amino acids: CASSEARTGELFF. In DNA, the CDR3 is TGCGCCAGCAGTGAGGCCAGAACCGGGGAGCTGTTTTTT.

V is TRBV21-1 and J is TRBJ1-5. TRBV21-1 is deemed a pseudogene. CDR3 size: 15 residues. CDR3 protein: CASSKAREGNQPQHF. The CDR3 DNA sequence: TGTGCCAGCAGCAAAGCGCGGGAGGGGAATCAGCCCCAGCATTTT.

The gene calls are TRBV9 and TRBJ2-3; weak D call: TRBD2 (5 bases). Trimming cost V 6 bases and J 5 bases, with 16 bases left between them. This CDR3 region has 14 residues. CDR1 is SGDLS, CDR2 YYNGEE, per germline. CDR3 in amino acids: CASNQRVRGDTQYF. In nucleotides, the CDR3 is TGTGCCAGCAACCAGAGGGTTCGCGGAGATACGCAGTATTTT.

V is TRBV7-3 and J is TRBJ2-2; D not resolved. This CDR3 is built from 15 residues. The V end lost 3 bases, the J end lost 0 bases, and 8 bases lay between the germline ends. CDR1 and CDR2 (germline): SGHTA, FQGTGA. The CDR3 loop is CASSFDITNTGELFF. DNA of the CDR3: TGTGCCAGCAGCTTCGACATAACGAACACCGGGGAGCTGTTTTTT.

This clone occurred a few times. The chain recombines TRBV30 with TRBJ1-4; 9 bases agree with TRBD1. With V trimmed by 2 bases and J by 8 bases, 6 bases remained unmatched. The CDR3 has 14 amino acids. The germline V gene has CDR1 GTSNPN and CDR2 SVGIG (reference sequence). The CDR3 coding sequence is TGTGCCTGGAGTCTCCGGGACAGGGAGGAAAAACTGTTTTTT. It yields the protein CAWSLRDREEKLFF.

The V call is TRBV19, the J call TRBJ2-7; the D gene is possibly TRBD1 (6 bases). The CDR3 covers 13 residues. Germline values: CDR1 LNHDA, CDR2 SQIVND (reference sequence). V gave up 6 bases and J gave up 1 base, with 10 bases separating them. The CDR3 loop is CASSRGSSYEQYF. The CDR3, as DNA: TGTGCCAGTAGCAGGGGCTCTTCCTACGAGCAGTACTTC.

The J gene is TRBJ2-3, the V gene TRBV9, with 8 positions matching TRBD2. The CDR3 consists of 15 residues. Germline lookup yields CDR1 SGDLS and CDR2 YYNGEE. After removal of 1 base from V and 1 base from J, the junction contained 2 bases not matched to a gene. This CDR3 reads CASSVTGGGTDTQYF. The CDR3 DNA sequence: TGTGCCAGCAGCGTAACGGGGGGGGGCACAGATACGCAGTATTTT.

The rearrangement uses TRBV27 and TRBJ1-5, with TRBD1 identical over 10 bases. The germline V gene encodes CDR1 MNHEY and CDR2 SMNVEV (reference sequence). With V trimmed by 6 bases and J by 6 bases, 5 bases remained unmatched. This CDR3 has 14 amino acids. The CDR3, as DNA: TGTGCCAGCAGGCTGACAGGGGGCTCTCAGCCCCAGCATTTT. It specifies CASRLTGGSQPQHF.

The gene calls are TRBV28 and TRBJ2-3, with TRBD2 identical over 7 bases. V was pared by 1 base and J by 0 bases, with 4 bases of the junction left unmatched. Germline V CDR1 and CDR2: MDHEN, SYDVKM. The CDR3 covers 16 residues. CDR3 in DNA: TGTGCCAGCAGTTTATCTTGGGGGGGGAGCACAGATACGCAGTATTTT. This gives the protein CASSLSWGGSTDTQYF.

The CDR3 protein is CASSVRDSGNTIYF. The CDR3 DNA reads TGTGCCAGCAGCGTACGAGACTCTGGAAACACCATATATTTT. The chain uses TRBV9 and TRBJ1-3; unclear D gene. Germline CDR1 is SGDLS and CDR2 is YYNGEE. This CDR3 region has 14 residues. V was cut by 1 base and J by 0 bases, with 5 bases left in between.

The V and J genes are TRBV11-2 and TRBJ2-7; TRBD2 might be the D (5 bases). V dropped 5 bases and J dropped 0 bases, with 17 bases sitting between them. CDR1 is SGHAT and CDR2 is FQNNGV in the germline V gene. The CDR3 length is 16 residues. The chain's CDR3 is CASSVTTSRSSYEQYF. The CDR3 DNA is TGTGCCAGCAGCGTTACCACTAGTCGGAGCTCCTACGAGCAGTACTTC.

V usage is TRBV18 and J usage is TRBJ1-1; TRBD1 matches 8 bases. V shed 4 bases, J shed 5 bases, and the junction held 6 bases outside the gene matches. This CDR3 comprises 14 residues. Per the germline V gene, CDR1 is KGHSH and CDR2 is LQKENI. This CDR3 reads CASSLQGAGTEAFF. The CDR3 DNA reads TGTGCCAGCTCACTCCAGGGGGCCGGGACTGAAGCTTTCTTT.

This sequence joins TRBV27 and TRBJ2-7, with D perhaps TRBD1 (7 bases). V was pared by 1 base and J by 4 bases, with 11 bases between. The CDR3 extends over 14 amino acids. Germline-derived CDR1 and CDR2 are MNHEY and SMNVEV (reference sequence). The CDR3 loop is CASSLWGDRYEQYF. DNA of the CDR3: TGTGCCAGCAGTTTATGGGGGGACAGATACGAGCAGTACTTC.

This sequence joins TRBV15 and TRBJ2-1; maybe TRBD2 (5 bases). The CDR3 extends over 13 amino acids. Trimming took off 0 bases at V and 10 bases at J, with 10 bases between the two ends. CDR1 LNHNV and CDR2 YYDKDF come from the germline V gene (reference sequence). The CDR3 protein is CATSRDSAGEQFF. The DNA of the CDR3 is TGTGCCACCAGCAGAGATAGCGCAGGAGAGCAGTTCTTC.

The rearrangement joins TRBV7-2 to TRBJ1-1, with 7 bases that match TRBD1. Germline V lookup: CDR1 SGHTA, CDR2 FQGNSA. CDR3 size: 18 residues. With 5 bases clipped from V and 0 bases from J, the junction kept 15 bases outside the gene matches. CDR3 sequence (DNA): TGTGCCAGCAGCCTCTTGAAGGGGCAGGGGGGCTTGAACACTGAAGCTTTCTTT. Translated, it gives CASSLLKGQGGLNTEAFF.

The V call is TRBV6-1, the J call TRBJ1-2; maybe TRBD1 (5 bases). The CDR3 extends over 14 amino acids. Trimming stripped 1 base from V and 4 bases from J, with 10 bases between. Germline CDR1 MNHNS, CDR2 SASEGT. CDR3 amino acids: CASSEGVGAYGYTF. In nucleotides, the CDR3 is TGTGCCAGCAGTGAAGGTGTAGGGGCCTATGGCTACACCTTC.